This T cell receptor beta chain comes out of a study of T cells in Graves' hyperthyroidism and ophthalmopathy. General study findings and limits: Also found in blood were most expanded thyroid clonotypes above 0.001.

The V gene's germline CDR1 is SGHRS and CDR2 YFSETQ. CDR3 length: 16 residues. Losses at the gene ends were 0 bases for V and 5 bases for J; bases not matched to a gene: 6. From RNA transcripts, TCR beta CDR3 regions were amplified. Researchers ran a first-round RT-PCR on the TCR CDR3 using the HTBI primer set. TCRdb re-called the multiplex PCR reads with MiXCR, one entry per CDR3 protein. The repertoire includes more than 300,000 distinct CDR3 sequences, approximately 14% of them detected once, and 11% sits in the top ten. This clonotype has ten or more counts. Antigen unknown. The chain employs TRBV5-1 and TRBJ1-5, with 9 bases identical to TRBD1. The clonotype was recovered from a woman aged 55 to 70 with Graves' hyperthyroidism. Material: blood. The CDR3 nucleotides are TGCGCCAGCAGCTTGGACGGGACAGGGCCCCATCAGCCCCAGCATTTT. Amino acids: CASSLDGTGPHQPQHF.